What follows are 10 T cell receptor beta chains derived from one specimen sequenced in a study of shared clonotypes between healthy human individuals. Generated by immunoSEQ multiplex PCR, the TCRdb table keeps only in-frame clones and is missing some. The table lists under 300,000 clones, approximately 65% of them singletons. Sequencing was done on a sample of memory CD4+ T cells sorted from blood. Subset here: CD45RA-negative fraction. These receptors were collected from a man aged 25 to 40 in good health.

V and J are TRBV28 and TRBJ1-2; unclear D gene. Germline CDR1 reads MDHEN; CDR2 reads SYDVKM. The CDR3 covers 12 residues. V was trimmed by 7 bases and J by 8 bases, leaving 14 bases between them. Written as DNA, the CDR3 is TGTGCCAGCAAAAACAGTGCGGGGGGCTACACCTTC. Its protein product is CASKNSAGGYTF.

The rearrangement links TRBV5-1 to TRBJ2-1; 9 bases are shared with TRBD1. The CDR3 loop spans 15 amino acids. Per the germline V gene, CDR1 is SGHRS and CDR2 is YFSETQ. V dropped 4 bases and J dropped 4; count of bases not matched to a gene: 6. The CDR3 DNA reads as TGCGCCAGCAGCCAACAGGGGGCGATTTACAATGAGCAGTTCTTC. This codes for CASSQQGAIYNEQFF.

Ten or more counts support this clone. The CDR3 region has the DNA TGTGCCAGCAGTCCCAGGAGGGAGCAGTTCTTC. This codes for CASSPRREQFF. J is TRBJ2-1 and V is TRBV28, with D possibly matching TRBD2 (5 bases). Germline lookup yields CDR1 MDHEN and CDR2 SYDVKM. Trimming pared 5 bases from V and 10 bases from J, leaving 9 bases between. The CDR3 loop spans 11 amino acids. Looking up the rest from reference TRBV28 and TRBJ2-1 gives the full variable domain: DVKVTQSSRYLVKRTGEKVFLECVQDMDHENMFWYRQDPGLGLRLIYFSYDVKMKEKGDIPEGYSVSREKKERFSLILESASTNQTSMYLCASSPRREQFFGPGTRLTVL.

The chain couples TRBV10-3 to TRBJ2-1; TRBD2 matches at 15 bases. Germline assignment: CDR1 ENHRY and CDR2 SYGVKD. With V trimmed by 6 bases and J by 2 bases, 8 bases remained unmatched. The CDR3 is 18 amino acids. CDR3 in amino acids: CAISTGLAGGSTYNEQFF. The CDR3 DNA reads as TGTGCCATCAGCACGGGACTAGCGGGAGGATCGACCTACAATGAGCAGTTCTTC.

This clone appeared a few times. The chain combines TRBV2 with TRBJ1-5; D call uncertain. Trimming left V 6 bases short and J 4 bases short, with 7 bases between. Germline V gives CDR1 SNHLY, CDR2 FYNNEI. This CDR3 has 12 amino acids. CDR3 amino acids: CASRGGNQPQHF. The CDR3 DNA reads TGTGCCAGCAGGGGTGGGAATCAGCCCCAGCATTTT.

The chain joins TRBV5-6 to TRBJ1-2; D call uncertain. The germline gives CDR1 SGHDT, CDR2 YYEEEE. This CDR3 contains 13 residues. The V end lost 4 bases, the J end lost 2 bases, and 9 bases lay between the germline ends. CDR3 sequence: CASSPGSNYGYTF. The DNA of the CDR3 is TGTGCCAGCAGCCCTGGATCAAACTATGGCTACACCTTC.

This sequence joins TRBV2 and TRBJ2-1; possible D gene TRBD2, 6 bases. The germline gives CDR1 SNHLY, CDR2 FYNNEI. V lost 8 bases, J lost 6 bases, and 20 bases lay in between. This CDR3 contains 15 residues. CDR3 protein: CASGGGGLVGNEQFF. CDR3 DNA: TGTGCCAGCGGGGGTGGGGGACTCGTTGGCAATGAGCAGTTCTTC.

The rearrangement uses TRBV20-1 and TRBJ2-7; perhaps TRBD2 as D (5 bases). The V gene's germline CDR1 is DFQATT and CDR2 SNEGSKA (reference sequence). CDR3 length equals 11 residues. V was trimmed by 4 bases and J by 7 bases, leaving 11 bases between them. The DNA for the CDR3 is TGCAGTGCTAAACACGGACTGGAGCAGTACTTC. This encodes CSAKHGLEQYF.

This clone is a singleton in its sample. The chain links TRBV15 to TRBJ2-6, with no clear D. V lost 6 bases to trimming and J lost 0 bases, with 6 bases between them. CDR1 is LNHNV, CDR2 YYDKDF, per germline (reference sequence). This CDR3 has 14 residues. The CDR3 loop reads CATSSGSGANVLTF. As DNA, the CDR3 is TGTGCCACCAGTTCAGGCTCTGGGGCCAACGTCCTGACTTTC. Looking up the rest from reference TRBV15 and TRBJ2-6 gives the full variable domain: DAMVIQNPRYQVTQFGKPVTLSCSQTLNHNVMYWYQQKSSQAPKLLFHYYDKDFNNEADTPDNFQSRRPNTSFCFLDIRSPGLGDTAMYLCATSSGSGANVLTFGAGSRLTVL.

The chain joins TRBV9 to TRBJ2-7; D is unresolved. The CDR3 covers 15 residues. With 0 bases removed from V and 0 bases from J, the gap between germline ends came to 10 bases. Germline values: CDR1 SGDLS, CDR2 YYNGEE. The CDR3 DNA is TGTGCCAGCAGCGTAGGATGGGATAGCTCCTACGAGCAGTACTTC. It yields the protein CASSVGWDSSYEQYF.